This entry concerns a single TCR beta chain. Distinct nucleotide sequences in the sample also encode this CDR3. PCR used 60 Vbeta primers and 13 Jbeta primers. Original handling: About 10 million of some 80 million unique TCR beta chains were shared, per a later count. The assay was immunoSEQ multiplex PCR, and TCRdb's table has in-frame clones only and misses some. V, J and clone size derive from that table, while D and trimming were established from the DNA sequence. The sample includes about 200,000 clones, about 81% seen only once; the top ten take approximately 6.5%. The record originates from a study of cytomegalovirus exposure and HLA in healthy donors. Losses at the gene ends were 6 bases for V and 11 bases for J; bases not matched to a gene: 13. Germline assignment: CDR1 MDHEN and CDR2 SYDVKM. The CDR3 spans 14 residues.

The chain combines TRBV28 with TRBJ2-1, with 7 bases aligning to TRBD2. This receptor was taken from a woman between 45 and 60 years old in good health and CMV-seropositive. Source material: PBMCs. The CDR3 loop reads CASRGWRSGEKQFF. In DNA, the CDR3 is TGTGCCAGCAGAGGATGGCGGAGCGGGGAAAAGCAGTTCTTC.